This TCR beta chain was recorded in a study of blood T cell repertoires in COVID-19. Study overall: In each case, the material was cDNA or gDNA derived from T cells, B-cell-depleted T cells, or PBMCs.

Sequencing used immunoSEQ multiplex PCR; TCRdb keeps in-frame clones, though not all of them. The sample yields fewer than 650,000 clones, around 90% seen once. Seattle-derived patients entered the study during active infection and were followed longitudinally. Source material: peripheral blood. This clonotype originated in a woman between 50 and 59 years old with COVID-19, enrolled during active disease.

CDR3 nucleotides: TGTGCCAGCAGCTTAACAGGGGGACAGGGATACAATGAGCAGTTCTTC. Translated: CASSLTGGQGYNEQFF. This chain connects TRBV11-3 to TRBJ2-1; 9 bases are a match to TRBD1. Looked up from germline, CDR1 is SGHNT and CDR2 is YENEEA. Unmatched junction bases numbered 6, after V lost 2 bases and J lost 4 bases. The CDR3 has 16 amino acids.